Each of the 3 T cell receptor beta chains below was sequenced from the same sample in a study of low-dose radiotherapy and immunotherapy resistance in tumors (dated by TCRdb to 2021 to 2024). The time point tag for this specimen amounts to: before trial treatment. Data came from an Illumina HiSeq 2500. Superscript III and a set of TRAV- and TRBV-specific primers were used to synthesize first-strand cDNA, so that both TCRalpha and TCRbeta chains were covered. TCRs were amplified with Phusion for approximately 20 PCR cycles using a constant-region primer together with the adapter attached to the V primers. The public reads were quality trimmed at Q25 with fastp and then assembled into clones with MiXCR by TCRdb, keeping productive beta chains. Under each unique CDR3 protein, matching rows form one entry showing the most common genes and DNA. The sample table lists about 39,000 distinct CDR3 sequences, about 28% of them with a count of one. Roughly 4% of the sample rests with the top ten.

Material: PBMCs, obtained before treatment. These receptors came from a male donor with gallbladder cancer.

This clonotype turned up a few times. J is TRBJ2-3 and V is TRBV27; 7 bases match TRBD2. The germline V gene encodes CDR1 MNHEY and CDR2 SMNVEV (reference sequence). CDR3 length: 15 residues. J was trimmed by 2 bases and V by 3 bases; bases with no gene match: 5. CDR3 bases: TGTGCCAGCAGTTTTTGGAGCGGGGTCACAGATACGCAGTATTTT. It is translated as CASSFWSGVTDTQYF.

This clonotype occurred many times. The chain uses TRBV27 and TRBJ2-1, with 15 nucleotides matching TRBD2. Germline trimming cut 2 bases from V and 7 bases from J; bases unmatched to any gene: 0. CDR1 is MNHEY and CDR2 is SMNVEV in the germline V gene (reference sequence). There are 15 residues in the CDR3. The CDR3 spells CASSLGTSGGNEQFF. The CDR3 coding sequence is TGTGCCAGCAGTTTAGGGACTAGCGGGGGGAATGAGCAGTTCTTC.

In its sample, this clonotype was seen many times. The chain combines TRBV6-2 or TRBV6-3 with TRBJ2-3; D tentatively reads TRBD1 or TRBD2 (5 bases each). Trimming left V 5 bases short and J 6 bases short, with 9 bases between. Germline V gene sequence: CDR1 MNHEY, CDR2 SVGEGT. CDR3 length equals 12 residues. CDR3 residues: CASSPGADTQYF. CDR3 DNA sequence: TGTGCCAGCAGTCCCGGGGCCGATACGCAGTATTTT.